This T cell receptor beta chain derives from a study of blood T cell repertoires in COVID-19. Study context: The United States, Italy and Spain supplied acute and convalescent COVID-19 samples. Nucleic acid was either cDNA or gDNA, and it came from T cells, B-cell-depleted T cells, or PBMCs.

Germline V gene lookup returns CDR1 KGHSH and CDR2 LQKENI. The CDR3 runs 14 residues. Trimming pared 0 bases from V and 6 bases from J, leaving 10 bases between. In the original workflow: Quantification of nucleated cells was approximated via reference gene primer amplification. Method: immunoSEQ multiplex PCR; TCRdb's copy keeps in-frame clones and lacks some. That table is the source of V, J and clone size, and D and trimming were worked out from the DNA. The repertoire includes 45,000 to 60,000 clones, roughly 79% of them detected once, and just under 15% sits in the top ten. Sequencing was performed on peripheral blood. The source is a human donor with active or convalescent COVID-19. The donor label of this sample is uncertain. V usage is TRBV18 and J usage is TRBJ2-3; maybe TRBD2 (6 bases). In DNA form, the CDR3 reads TGTGCCAGCTCACCACCATCTGGGGGGGATACGCAGTATTTT. This encodes CASSPPSGGDTQYF.